This TCR beta chain was sequenced for a study of blood T cell repertoires in COVID-19 (dated by TCRdb to between 2020 and 2021). For context, the study as a whole: Collaborator samples came from the United States, Italy and Spain and covered acute and convalescent phases of COVID-19. The material from the prospective study consisted of cDNA or gDNA derived from T cells, B-cell-depleted T cells, or PBMCs. The dataset comprised deeply sampled blood TCRbeta repertoires from subjects exposed to, actively infected with, or recovered from COVID-19. A freely available public database, intended as a resource for researchers studying the immune response to SARS-CoV-2, is where the repertoires were released. The samples were drawn from the first 160 participants of the ongoing ImmuneRACE study and from 950 to 1,500 subjects provided by 6 global collaborators. A de-identified subject ID, COVID-19 status, age in years and sex were almost always included in the sample metadata. HLA class I and class II types, where available, came from metadata supplied by the sample provider rather than from assay-based typing. The research as a whole found: Clinical and demographic metadata were provided uncurated, with the amount varying by source and participant.

A note on this clone: Its antigen is currently not known. One base away there is no much larger clone; base qualities are not given.

TCRbeta CDR3 regions were amplified from genomic DNA using the immunoSEQ Assay, a bias-controlled multiplex PCR. Per the authors' processing: The number of nucleated cells in each sample was estimated from the amplification of reference gene primers within the assay. To quantify the absolute abundance of each unique TCRbeta CDR3 rearrangement, sequence reads were collapsed and filtered. For each sample, productive Simpson clonality was calculated by taking the square root of Simpson's diversity index across productive rearrangements. What TCRdb holds here is the immuneACCESS table cut down to in-frame rearrangements. Part of the clones is not present; checked against another copy, under half of the missing clones reflect an unresolved V gene, and the others are unexplained. V, J and clone size were drawn from that table, and D and trimming were deduced from the DNA. This sample holds about 440,000 clones; roughly 91% were observed only once. Clones ranked in the top ten supply around 4.5% of the sample.

Collaborating institutions collected whole blood in K2EDTA tubes following their own protocols. For TCRbeta analysis, collaborator samples were shipped as frozen whole blood, as isolated PBMCs, or as DNA extracted from either sample type. Sequencing used peripheral blood. This TCR was recovered from a woman aged 25 to 39 with acute or convalescent COVID-19.

The sequenced DNA is TGTGCCAGTAGTATCGAAGCCCGTCATGAAAAACTGTTTTTT. Translated, this is CASSIEARHEKLFF. The rearranged chain carries TRBV19 and TRBJ1-4; the D gene is unclear. The germline V gene (reference sequence) sets CDR1 to LNHDA and CDR2 to SQIVND. There are 14 amino acids in the CDR3, from cysteine to phenylalanine inclusive. Only the CDR3 region is kept as DNA, spanning 42 bases read in frame from base 1. V is reduced by 3 bases and J by 6 bases, leaving a spacing of 11 bases between them.